These 21 T cell receptor beta chains were sequenced from one sample in a study of T cell responses to AZD1222 COVID-19 vaccine. Method: immunoSEQ multiplex PCR; TCRdb's copy keeps in-frame clones and lacks some. The table records around 64,000 clones, about 80% of them present only once. The sequencing used peripheral blood, collected 28 days after the second AZD1222 dose. These receptors originate from an adult who received the AZD1222 COVID-19 vaccine.

The chain employs TRBV3-1 (or the pseudogene TRBV3-2) and TRBJ2-1; 8 nucleotides line up with TRBD1. Germline V CDR1 and CDR2: LGHDT, YNNKEL (reference sequence). The CDR3 extends over 17 amino acids. With 6 bases clipped from V and 0 bases from J, the junction kept 10 bases outside the gene matches. CDR3 loop: CASSRAGQASSYNEQFF. As DNA, the CDR3 is TGTGCCAGCAGTCGCGCGGGACAGGCGAGCTCCTACAATGAGCAGTTCTTC.

J is TRBJ2-4 and V is TRBV6-2 or TRBV6-3; 16 positions match TRBD2. The CDR3 length is 18 residues. J gave up 3 bases and V 2 bases, and 4 bases lay outside the gene matches. Germline V gives CDR1 MNHEY, CDR2 SVGEGT. CDR3 coding DNA: TGTGCCAGCAGTTACCCGGGACTAGCGGGGGGGCACAAAAACATTCAGTACTTC. Translation: CASSYPGLAGGHKNIQYF.

This chain connects TRBV27 to TRBJ1-5; D remains unclear. This CDR3 spans 13 amino acids. Trimming took 3 bases from V and 6 from J, leaving 9 bases between them. Germline CDR1 is MNHEY and CDR2 is SMNVEV (reference sequence). CDR3 nucleotides: TGTGCCAGCAGTTTGGAGGGAAGTCAGCCCCAGCATTTT. This codes for CASSLEGSQPQHF.

This chain uses TRBV5-1 with TRBJ1-1; perhaps TRBD1 as D (6 bases). Germline V gene lookup returns CDR1 SGHRS and CDR2 YFSETQ. Trimming took 0 bases from V and 11 from J, leaving 20 bases between them. The CDR3 totals 15 residues. As DNA, the CDR3 is TGCGCCAGCAGCTTGGAAACAGGGCTCTCGGTGAGTGCTTTCTTT. Translating it yields CASSLETGLSVSAFF. The full variable domain, rest sourced from reference TRBV5-1 and TRBJ1-1, is KAGVTQTPRYLIKTRGQQVTLSCSPISGHRSVSWYQQTPGQGLQFLFEYFSETQRNKGNFPGRFSGRQFSNSRSEMNVSTLELGDSALYLCASSLETGLSVSAFFGQGTRLTVV.

This clone has just one count. The genes are TRBV5-1 and TRBJ1-2, with D perhaps matching TRBD1 (6 bases). The V and J ends lost 0 bases and 1 base respectively, with 10 bases between them. The CDR3 covers 15 residues. Germline lookup yields CDR1 SGHRS and CDR2 YFSETQ. Written as DNA, the CDR3 is TGCGCCAGCAGCTTGGGACAGGCCCTTAACTATGGCTACACCTTC. As protein: CASSLGQALNYGYTF.

CDR3 sequence (DNA): TGCGCCAGCAGCTTGTTTACAGGGCTGGATGAGCAGTTCTTC. It codes for CASSLFTGLDEQFF. The V call is TRBV5-1, the J call TRBJ2-1; tentatively, D is TRBD1 (6 bases). Germline CDR1 SGHRS, CDR2 YFSETQ. CDR3 length: 14 amino acids. Trimming pared 1 base from V and 8 bases from J, leaving 13 bases between.

The V and J genes are TRBV10-3 and TRBJ1-3; 8 bases map to TRBD1. The V segment lost 6 bases and the J segment 6 bases; nucleotides outside the gene matches: 13. CDR3 length: 16 residues. Germline V lookup: CDR1 ENHRY, CDR2 SYGVKD. The CDR3 region is CAIRTAWQGAVNTIYF. In DNA, the CDR3 is TGTGCCATCAGGACGGCGTGGCAGGGGGCCGTAAACACCATATATTTT.

This chain joins TRBV5-8 and TRBJ1-5; D call uncertain. Germline V CDR1 and CDR2: SGHTS, YDEGEE. There are 15 residues in the CDR3. Trimming shortened V by 3 bases and J by 4 bases, and 14 bases separated the two germline ends. The DNA for the CDR3 is TGTGCCAGCAGCTCCGCCCGCTCGTCGAATCAGCCCCAGCATTTT. Translation: CASSSARSSNQPQHF.

The genes are TRBV4-3 and TRBJ2-7; D uncertain. There are 14 residues in the CDR3. CDR1 and CDR2 (germline): LGHNA, YSLEER. V was pared by 1 base and J by 7 bases, with 14 bases between. CDR3 bases: TGCGCCAGCAGCCAAGCCACCTCGGCTGGGGAGCAGTACTTC. Protein product: CASSQATSAGEQYF.

This chain joins TRBV12-1 and TRBJ2-2; the table's D call of TRBD2 was not tested on the DNA. TRBV12-1 is noted as a pseudogene. The CDR3 sequence is 12 residues long. CDR3 protein: CASSFFSGELFF. Written as DNA, the CDR3 is TGTGCCAGCAGCTTTTTCTCCGGGGAGCTGTTTTTT.

This clone was seen only once. The chain combines TRBV27 with TRBJ1-1; perhaps TRBD1 as D (5 bases). There are 15 residues in the CDR3. V lost 2 bases, J lost 1 base, and 11 bases lay in between. CDR1 and CDR2 from the germline V gene are MNHEY and SMNVEV (reference sequence). CDR3 protein: CASSLKPGRNTEAFF. CDR3 nucleotides: TGTGCCAGCAGTTTAAAGCCGGGACGGAACACTGAAGCTTTCTTT.

The V and J genes are TRBV5-1 and TRBJ1-1, with D perhaps TRBD1 (6 bases). V shed 3 bases and J shed 1 base, with 10 bases lying between them. Germline CDR1 SGHRS, CDR2 YFSETQ. The CDR3 is 14 amino acids. In DNA form, the CDR3 reads TGCGCCAGCAGCTCACAAGGGGGGAACACTGAAGCTTTCTTT. It specifies CASSSQGGNTEAFF. The full variable domain, its missing parts supplied by reference TRBV5-1 and TRBJ1-1, is KAGVTQTPRYLIKTRGQQVTLSCSPISGHRSVSWYQQTPGQGLQFLFEYFSETQRNKGNFPGRFSGRQFSNSRSEMNVSTLELGDSALYLCASSSQGGNTEAFFGQGTRLTVV.

The chain combines TRBV9 with TRBJ2-3; D is undetermined. Per the germline V gene, CDR1 is SGDLS and CDR2 is YYNGEE. Trimming stripped 0 bases from V and 0 bases from J, with 5 bases between. The CDR3 has 14 amino acids. CDR3 coding DNA: TGTGCCAGCAGCGTAGAGCCCAGCACAGATACGCAGTATTTT. Protein product: CASSVEPSTDTQYF.

This rearrangement joins TRBV12-3 or TRBV12-4 to TRBJ1-3; no clear D. The CDR3 loop spans 13 amino acids. V was cut by 8 bases and J by 6 bases, with 14 bases left in between. CDR3 in amino acids: CASRLTPTNTIYF. The CDR3 DNA reads as TGTGCCAGCCGACTGACCCCCACAAACACCATATATTTT.

The chain uses TRBV5-6 and TRBJ1-2; a possible D gene is TRBD1 (6 bases). CDR3 length: 13 residues. Germline loops: CDR1 SGHDT, CDR2 YYEEEE. Trimming took off 0 bases at V and 4 bases at J, with 7 bases between the two ends. CDR3 region: CASSLGGLYGYTF. CDR3 coding DNA: TGTGCCAGCAGCTTGGGGGGGCTCTATGGCTACACCTTC.

This clone was seen a handful of times. J is TRBJ1-2 and V is TRBV6-5; D is uncertain. CDR1 and CDR2 from the germline V gene are MNHEY and SVGAGI. CDR3 length equals 13 residues. V lost 3 bases and J lost 4, with 9 bases in between. CDR3 coding DNA: TGTGCCAGCAGTTATCGGGCGGGCTATGGCTACACCTTC. It is translated as CASSYRAGYGYTF.

This clone showed up just a few times. J is TRBJ1-5 and V is TRBV28; no clear D gene. The germline V gene encodes CDR1 MDHEN and CDR2 SYDVKM. The CDR3 contains 13 residues. V was clipped by 2 bases and J by 4 bases, with 6 bases between them. The CDR3 nucleotides are TGTGCCAGCAGTTTACCGCGTAATCAGCCCCAGCATTTT. Translating gives CASSLPRNQPQHF.

The chain joins TRBV28 to TRBJ1-5, with D unresolved. The CDR3 length is 14 residues. With 6 bases removed from V and 1 base from J, the gap between germline ends came to 10 bases. Germline V gene sequence: CDR1 MDHEN, CDR2 SYDVKM. DNA for the CDR3: TGTGCCAGCAGCACCGGCGAGAGCAATCAGCCCCAGCATTTT. Amino acids: CASSTGESNQPQHF.

This rearrangement joins TRBV11-2 to TRBJ1-5, with 9 bases lining up with TRBD1. Germline V gene data show CDR1 as SGHAT and CDR2 as FQNNGV. There are 19 residues in the CDR3. The trim removed 5 bases at V and 0 bases at J, leaving 14 bases unmatched. The CDR3 bases are TGTGCCAGCAGCCTCCTTCCGGGACAGGGTACTCATAGCAATCAGCCCCAGCATTTT. Translating it yields CASSLLPGQGTHSNQPQHF. Based on the CDR3 plus reference TRBV11-2 and TRBJ1-5, the full variable domain is EAGVAQSPRYKIIEKRQSVAFWCNPISGHATLYWYQQILGQGPKLLIQFQNNGVVDDSQLPKDRFSAERLKGVDSTLKIQPAKLEDSAVYLCASSLLPGQGTHSNQPQHFGDGTRLSIL.

The table lists this clone with a count of one. V usage is TRBV29-1 and J usage is TRBJ2-1, with 7 bases fitting TRBD1. V gave up 0 bases and J gave up 5 bases; unmatched junction bases: 4. CDR1 and CDR2 (germline): SQVTM, ANQGSEA. The CDR3 runs 14 residues. In nucleotides, the CDR3 is TGCAGCGTTGAAGATACAGGGGTCCACAATGAGCAGTTCTTC. Encoded protein: CSVEDTGVHNEQFF.

The gene calls are TRBV5-1 and TRBJ2-2; possibly TRBD1 or TRBD2 for D (5 bases each). There are 15 residues in the CDR3. Deletions cut 4 bases from V and 2 bases from J, with 12 bases between. CDR1 and CDR2 (germline): SGHRS, YFSETQ. The CDR3 sequence: CASSGSRGNTGELFF. In DNA form, the CDR3 reads TGCGCCAGCAGCGGATCGAGGGGCAACACCGGGGAGCTGTTTTTT.